A selection of T cell receptor beta chains follows, all from one sample in a study of shared clonotypes between healthy human individuals. Assay: immunoSEQ multiplex PCR; the TCRdb copy retains only in-frame clones and omits some. Of a few hundred thousand clones listed, around 77% are singletons. The sample was PBMCs. The source of these receptors is a middle-aged woman in good health. Some clones in this sample may be carry-over from other donors' samples. Each CDR3 is given with its conserved first and last residue. The D gene is left open where the match is weak. Clone sizes are given selectively: once, few, many, or a class where the clone is expanded.

CDR3 protein,CDR3 DNA,clone size,J gene,V gene,CDR3 length,D gene
CATSTVRQGLATNEKLFF,TGTGCCACCAGCACCGTTAGACAGGGGCTAGCAACTAATGAAAAACTGTTTTTT,NA,TRBJ1-4,TRBV15,18,TRBD1
CASSLVADTDTQYF,TGTGCCAGCAGCTTGGTGGCGGACACAGATACGCAGTATTTT,NA,TRBJ2-3,TRBV7-9,14,NA
CSVERVRYGYTF,TGCAGCGTTGAGAGGGTTCGCTATGGCTACACCTTC,NA,TRBJ1-2,TRBV29-1,12,NA
CASSQDYRPGELFF,TGCGCCAGCAGCCAAGACTACAGGCCCGGGGAGCTGTTTTTT,many,TRBJ2-2,TRBV4-3,14,NA
CASSSGQNYGYTF,TGTGCCAGCAGCTCGGGACAGAACTATGGCTACACCTTC,few,TRBJ1-2,TRBV7-2,13,TRBD1
CAISERQPAGYGYTF,TGTGCCATCAGTGAGAGGCAGCCCGCTGGCTATGGCTACACCTTC,many,TRBJ1-2,TRBV10-3,15,NA
CASSLRGGADTQYF,TGTGCCAGCAGCTTACGCGGGGGGGCAGATACGCAGTATTTT,NA,TRBJ2-3,TRBV7-8,14,TRBD2
CSAILQGLGYGYTF,TGCAGCGCCATTTTACAGGGCTTAGGATACGGCTACACCTTC,NA,TRBJ1-2,TRBV29-1,14,NA
CAITRDINQPQHF,TGTGCCATTACCCGGGACATCAATCAGCCCCAGCATTTT,NA,TRBJ1-5,TRBV10-3,13,NA
CASRPWDRASTDTQYF,TGTGCAAGTCGCCCCTGGGACAGGGCTAGCACAGATACGCAGTATTTT,many,TRBJ2-3,TRBV12-2,16,NA
CASSAAAGRTEQYF,TGTGCCAGCAGTGCCGCAGCGGGAAGAACCGAGCAGTACTTC,NA,TRBJ2-7,TRBV2,14,TRBD2
CATSRDRGAYEQYF,TGTGCCACCAGCAGGGACAGGGGCGCCTACGAGCAGTACTTC,NA,TRBJ2-7,TRBV15,14,TRBD1
CASSPGQHTGELFF,TGTGCCAGCTCACCCGGACAGCACACCGGGGAGCTGTTTTTT,NA,TRBJ2-2,TRBV27,14,NA
CASSLTGDYGYTF,TGTGCCAGCTCACTCACAGGAGACTATGGCTACACCTTC,NA,TRBJ1-2,TRBV18,13,NA
CASSQEAGTSYEQYF,TGTGCCAGCAGCCAAGAGGCGGGTACCTCCTACGAGCAGTACTTC,once,TRBJ2-7,TRBV7-2,15,NA
CASRDVGVREQYF,TGTGCCAGCCGGGATGTGGGAGTGAGGGAGCAGTACTTC,once,TRBJ2-7,TRBV2,13,NA
CASSPTGGRSWNTEAFF,TGTGCCAGCAGCCCCACAGGGGGCCGTAGTTGGAACACTGAAGCTTTCTTT,NA,TRBJ1-1,TRBV9,17,TRBD1
CASTFGTYTGELFF,TGTGCCAGTACCTTCGGGACCTACACCGGGGAGCTGTTTTTT,few,TRBJ2-2,TRBV19,14,NA
CASSPPIRNSYEQYF,TGTGCCAGCTCACCACCTATCAGGAACTCCTACGAGCAGTACTTC,few,TRBJ2-7,TRBV18,15,NA
CASSEVGGLYGYTF,TGTGCCAGCAGTGAAGTCGGGGGACTCTATGGCTACACCTTC,NA,TRBJ1-2,TRBV6-1,14,NA
CASRSRGGSYNEQFF,TGTGCCAGCAGGTCACGGGGGGGGTCCTACAATGAGCAGTTCTTC,NA,TRBJ2-1,TRBV28,15,TRBD2
CASSLQAGGFTQYF,TGTGCCAGCAGTTTACAAGCGGGCGGGTTTACCCAGTACTTC,NA,TRBJ2-5,TRBV27,14,NA
CASSPLFYEQFF,TGTGCCAGCAGTCCCCTCTTTTATGAGCAGTTCTTC,NA,TRBJ2-1,TRBV28,12,NA
CASSTSAESYTF,TGTGCCAGCTCAACCAGCGCGGAAAGCTACACCTTC,many,TRBJ1-2,TRBV18,12,NA
CASSPGQGVGYTF,TGTGCCAGCAGCCCCGGGCAGGGAGTTGGCTACACCTTC,NA,TRBJ1-2,TRBV28,13,NA
CASNPAGTSVSFYEQYF,TGTGCCAGCAATCCCGCCGGGACTAGCGTCAGTTTCTACGAGCAGTACTTC,NA,TRBJ2-7,TRBV2,17,TRBD2